This note documents a single TCR beta chain sequence. Its antigen is unidentified. The data are from a study of spatial heterogeneity in lung cancer. Looking at the study overall: Where available, sequencing covered follow-up PBMC samples, taken at a median of roughly 22 months after resection. Study-level findings and limits: Ubiquitous expanded tumor TCRs were seen in blood more at resection than at follow-up.

Time point here: blood at routine non-recurrence follow-up after resection. Unsorted whole RNA of tumor, nontumor lung or frozen PBMC was sequenced. On each TCR cDNA molecule, a unique molecular identifier was present. Via MiXCR, TCRdb re-called the 5' RACE reads, giving one row per CDR3 protein. The table has 110,000 or so distinct CDR3 sequences, 9.5% to 14% seen once. The trim removed 8 bases at V and 2 bases at J, leaving 6 bases unmatched. CDR1 and CDR2 from the germline V gene are MNHEY and SVGEGT. This CDR3 region has 15 residues. The sample was PBMCs, taken at follow-up. The chain couples TRBV6-2 or TRBV6-3 to TRBJ2-6; the match to TRBD1 covers 7 bases. This clonotype was obtained from a female donor with early-stage non-small cell lung cancer. CDR3 loop: CASSTRGTGANVLTF. The CDR3 DNA follows: TGTGCCAGCTCAACCAGGGGGACTGGGGCCAACGTCCTGACTTTC.